This TCR beta chain was observed in a study of blood T cells in healthy people across ages. The study, taken as a whole, reports: Among long-lived donors, naive CD4+ cells were more numerous and diversity higher than in aged donors.

A second roughly 7 to 12 cycle PCR used barcoded and J-beta primers. TCRdb re-called the 5' RACE reads through MiXCR, storing one row per CDR3 protein. The sample holds 540,000 or so distinct CDR3 sequences, more than 45% seen once. Trimming took 6 bases from V and 2 from J; bases not matched to a gene: 10. The CDR3 runs to 16 residues. In the case of this clonotype: The antigen is not known.

Source material: blood. The receptor comes from an elderly man in good health. The chain combines TRBV12-3 or TRBV12-4 with TRBJ2-5, with 9 bases lining up with TRBD1. The CDR3 sequence is CASSPGDRVVQETQYF. The CDR3 nucleotides are TGTGCCAGCAGCCCTGGGGACAGGGTGGTTCAAGAGACCCAGTACTTC.